This entry lists 25 T cell receptor beta chains sequenced from one sample in a study of tumor-infiltrating lymphocytes in primary liver carcinoma. The study extracted blood RNA from unsorted whole blood and also extracted germline DNA. Using a constant-region primer together with ProtoScript II reverse transcriptase, TCR beta cDNA was made from roughly 520 ng of total RNA. Three rounds of nested multiplex PCR with slightly modified ARM-PCR produced TCR beta libraries. Both of the initial two PCR rounds ran for nine to eleven cycles and employed TRBV1-TRBV30 forward primers alongside a C-beta reverse primer. TCRdb called the multiplex PCR reads again in MiXCR, with one record for every CDR3 protein. The data contain about 200,000 distinct CDR3 sequences, about 61% of them singletons. The sequenced sample consisted of peripheral blood. The receptors stem from a woman in her sixties with primary liver carcinoma and hepatitis B virus infection.

Comments on this clonotype: This may come from a read error, since a much larger clone is one base off. The conserved final phenylalanine or tryptophan is absent from the CDR3, which likely points to a read error. V and J are TRBV14 and TRBJ2-3, with no clear D. This CDR3 comprises 15 residues. The V and J ends lost 1 base and 2 bases respectively, with 10 bases between them. Germline CDR1 is SGHDN and CDR2 is FVKESK. CDR3 in DNA: TGTGCCAGCAGCCAAGGGTACTCTAACACAGATACGCAGTATTTA. Translated, it gives CASSQGYSNTDTQYL.

As to this clonotype: Germline and junction disagree at one end, which may indicate a read error. The chain carries TRBV11-2 and TRBJ2-7; 8 positions agree with TRBD1. Germline values: CDR1 SGHAT, CDR2 FQNNGV. The CDR3 has 14 amino acids. The CDR3, as DNA: TGTCACAGCAGCCGTGGGACAGGCTCCTACGAGCGGTACTTC. It codes for CHSSRGTGSYERYF.

This clonotype was seen only a few times. The junction does not match germline at one end; this may be a read error. This chain connects TRBV13 to TRBJ2-7, with 12 bases that match TRBD2. Germline values: CDR1 PRHDT, CDR2 FYEKMQ (reference sequence). The CDR3 length is 15 residues. The CDR3 bases are TGTGCCAGCAGCTCGGGACTAGCGGGCTTCTACGGGCAGTACTTC. Translating gives CASSSGLAGFYGQYF. Filled out from reference TRBV13 and TRBJ2-7, the complete variable domain reads AAGVIQSPRHLIKEKRETATLKCYPIPRHDTVYWYQQGPGQDPQFLISFYEKMQSDKGSIPDRFSAQQFSDYHSELNMSSLELGDSALYFCASSSGLAGFYGQYFGPGTRLTVT.

The rearrangement joins TRBV11-2 to TRBJ2-3; D is uncertain. V lost 5 bases to trimming and J lost 14 bases, with 23 bases between them. The CDR3 runs 14 residues. CDR1 and CDR2 from the germline V gene are SGHAT and FQNNGV. CDR3 amino acids: CASSVRRSTDMPYF. The CDR3 DNA reads TGTGCCAGCAGCGTTAGAAGGAGCACAGATATGCCGTATTTT.

This chain joins TRBV5-5 and TRBJ2-1, with D perhaps TRBD2 (5 bases). Trimming pared 4 bases from V and 1 base from J, leaving 18 bases between. Germline lookup yields CDR1 SGHKS and CDR2 YYEKEE (reference sequence). CDR3 length equals 17 residues. The DNA of the CDR3 is TGTGCCAGCAGCCCGGTTTTGACCGGAGGTTCCTACAATGAGCAGTTCTTC. This codes for CASSPVLTGGSYNEQFF.

The chain is built from TRBV6-5 and TRBJ2-7; tentative D call: TRBD2 (6 bases). From germline, CDR1 is MNHEY and CDR2 SVGAGI. Trimming stripped 4 bases from V and 4 bases from J, with 11 bases between. The CDR3 has 13 amino acids. This CDR3 reads CASSLTRGYEQYF. The CDR3 nucleotides read TGTGCCAGCAGTTTGACACGGGGGTACGAGCAGTACTTC.

The chain couples TRBV11-2 to TRBJ2-2, with 8 bases that match TRBD1. This CDR3 contains 14 residues. The junction had 13 bases not matched to a gene; V was cut back by 5 bases and J by 14 bases. The germline CDR1 and CDR2 sequences are SGHAT and FQNNGV. CDR3 sequence: CASSRTGWTVELFF. CDR3 in DNA: TGTGCCAGCAGCCGGACAGGGTGGACCGTGGAACTGTTTTTT.

The table lists this clonotype with a count of one. This likely comes from a read error, as the CDR3 has no conserved phenylalanine or tryptophan at its end. The chain couples TRBV11-2 to TRBJ2-5, with D possibly being TRBD2 (6 bases). Germline CDR1 reads SGHAT; CDR2 reads FQNNGV. CDR3 length: 13 residues. The CDR3 DNA is TGTGTTAGCAGCTTAGACGGGGGAGAGACCCAGTACTCC. The encoded protein is CVSSLDGGETQYS.

This clonotype appeared once. A much more abundant neighbour one base away suggests this may be a read error. The rearrangement uses TRBV6-1 and TRBJ2-4; no definite D call. The germline V gene encodes CDR1 MNHNS and CDR2 SASEGT. There are 14 residues in the CDR3. This CDR3 is CAGSEELVKNIQYF. The CDR3 region has the DNA TGTGCCGGCAGTGAAGAGTTGGTCAAAAACATTCAGTACTTC.

About this clonotype itself: The junction differs from germline at one of its ends, possibly a read error. The chain recombines TRBV11-2 with TRBJ2-3; 8 nucleotides line up with TRBD2. CDR1 is SGHAT, CDR2 FQNNGV, per germline. The length of the CDR3 is 14 residues. The CDR3 DNA sequence: TGTGCCAGCAAGACTAGCGCCCACACAGATACGCAGTATTTC. Its protein product is CASKTSAHTDTQYF.

The CDR3 DNA reads as TGTGCCAGCAGCCCCGACGCAGTCAGTCTCGGCTCGGGCCAAATAAATACCGGGGAGCTGTTTTTT. This gives the protein CASSPDAVSLGSGQINTGELFF. The rearrangement joins TRBV11-3 to TRBJ2-2; D is uncertain. The germline V and J ends were trimmed by 5 bases and 5 bases, with 36 bases remaining between them. The CDR3 is made up of 22 amino acids. Germline V gene data show CDR1 as SGHNT and CDR2 as YENEEA.

Note on this clonotype: Given a much more abundant clone one base away, this may be a read error. This chain connects TRBV12-5 to TRBJ2-3; 13 positions agree with TRBD2. The CDR3 contains 19 residues. Germline lookup yields CDR1 LGHNT and CDR2 FRNRAP. J lost 2 bases, V lost 0 bases, and 8 bases had no gene match. CDR3 region: CASGLVQTSGRLHTDTQYF. As DNA, the CDR3 is TGTGCTAGTGGTTTGGTACAGACTAGCGGGAGGCTCCACACAGATACGCAGTATTTT.

A word on this clonotype: A junction boundary mismatches the germline segment, possibly from a read error. J is TRBJ2-7 and V is TRBV18; no firm D call. The CDR3 has 13 amino acids. Germline CDR1 reads KGHSH; CDR2 reads LQKENI. As DNA, the CDR3 is TGTGCCAGCTCGTTCTCCTTAACCTATGAGCAGTACTTC. Its translation is CASSFSLTYEQYF.

The chain links TRBV6-5 to TRBJ2-3; no definite D call. The better agreement between TRBJ1-5 and the DNA end casts doubt on the J call. The CDR3 is 16 residues long. Per the germline V gene, CDR1 is MNHEY and CDR2 is SVGAGI. The CDR3 DNA reads as TGTGCCAGCAGTTACTCATCGGACGGTGGGTGGGATACGCAGCATTTT. This encodes CASSYSSDGGWDTQHF.

The CDR3 sequence is CAISGPESQAKTYEQYF. Here the CDR3 DNA reads TGTGCCATCAGTGGACCCGAATCCCAGGCGAAGACCTACGAGCAGTACTTC. This chain joins TRBV10-3 and TRBJ2-7; D ambiguous. From germline, CDR1 is ENHRY and CDR2 SYGVKD. This CDR3 has 17 residues. Trimming removed 4 bases at V and 2 bases at J, with 21 bases between.

The gene calls are TRBV11-2 and TRBJ1-1, with no clear D. CDR1 and CDR2 (germline): SGHAT, FQNNGV. Trimming removed 0 bases at V and 7 bases at J, with 21 bases between. This CDR3 is 17 amino acids long. CDR3 loop: CASSLDKIQVSLVEAFF. The CDR3 region has the DNA TGTGCCAGCAGCTTAGATAAAATTCAGGTATCGTTGGTTGAAGCTTTCTTT.

The chain carries TRBV28 and TRBJ2-7; 10 bases line up with TRBD1. This CDR3 region has 15 residues. The germline V gene has CDR1 MDHEN and CDR2 SYDVKM. V lost 6 bases and J lost 1; bases outside the gene matches: 6. CDR3 sequence: CASRTTGGNSYEQYF. In DNA form, the CDR3 reads TGTGCCAGCAGGACGACAGGGGGCAATTCCTACGAGCAGTACTTC.

CDR3 in DNA: TGCGCCAGCAGCTTGTTAGCGGGAGGCGGCGATACGCAGTATTTT. It translates to CASSLLAGGGDTQYF. This chain links TRBV5-1 with TRBJ2-3; 10 bases line up with TRBD2. CDR3 length equals 15 residues. In germline, CDR1 is SGHRS, CDR2 YFSETQ. V lost 1 base to trimming and J lost 6 bases; unmatched junction nucleotides: 5.

This clonotype was detected only a few times. This sequence may be a read error, since a much larger clone differs from it by one base. The rearrangement uses TRBV6-5 and TRBJ2-7, with D unresolved. Germline V gives CDR1 MNHEY, CDR2 SVGAGI. This CDR3 has 15 amino acids. The CDR3 here is CAGSWIDNSGVQQYF. The CDR3 DNA reads as TGTGCCGGCAGTTGGATAGACAACTCGGGCGTTCAGCAGTACTTC.

This clonotype appeared a few times. CDR3 coding DNA: TGTGCCTGGAGTGTTCCGTATAGCAATCAGCCCCAGCATTTT. This encodes CAWSVPYSNQPQHF. The rearrangement uses TRBV30 and TRBJ1-5; D uncertain. This CDR3 has 14 amino acids. Between the trimmed V and J ends, which lost 0 bases and 0 bases, there was a span of 6 bases. Germline V gives CDR1 GTSNPN, CDR2 SVGIG (reference sequence). The full variable domain, with the rest looked up from reference TRBV30 and TRBJ1-5, is SQTIHQWPATLVQPVGSPLSLECTVEGTSNPNLYWYRQAAGRGLQLLFYSVGIGQISSEVPQNLSASRPQDRQFILSSKKLLLSDSGFYLCAWSVPYSNQPQHFGDGTRLSIL.

The chain employs TRBV11-2 and TRBJ2-7, with TRBD1 matching over 10 bases. Germline-derived CDR1 and CDR2 are SGHAT and FQNNGV. CDR3 size: 16 residues. V lost 3 bases to trimming and J lost 4 bases; unmatched junction nucleotides: 9. The CDR3 loop is CASSFLGTGVGYEQYF. CDR3 DNA: TGTGCCAGCAGCTTTTTGGGGACAGGGGTGGGGTACGAGCAGTACTTC.

This chain connects TRBV29-1 to TRBJ2-4; possibly TRBD2 for D (6 bases). This CDR3 spans 14 amino acids. Per the germline V gene, CDR1 is SQVTM and CDR2 is ANQGSEA. V was clipped by 5 bases and J by 13 bases, with 24 bases between them. CDR3 DNA: TGCAGCGTTCATCAGACTAGGTGGTACAATGAGCAGTACTTC. It encodes CSVHQTRWYNEQYF.

On this clonotype: This may stem from a read error, because a much larger clone lies one nucleotide away. The rearrangement joins TRBV6-5 to TRBJ1-2; no clear D gene. The CDR3 runs 14 residues. Germline V gene data show CDR1 as MNHEY and CDR2 as SVGAGI. CDR3 nucleotides: TGTGCCAGCAGTCGAAACGACGGAAACTATGGCTACTCCTTC. This codes for CASSRNDGNYGYSF.

CDR3 DNA sequence: TGCGCCAGCAGTGGGGAACTAGCGGGAGGACGAAAGACCCAGTACTTC. Translation: CASSGELAGGRKTQYF. The chain has TRBV10-2 and TRBJ2-5, with 12 positions matching TRBD2. Germline assignment: CDR1 WSHSY and CDR2 SAAADI. The CDR3 loop spans 16 amino acids. V dropped 4 bases and J dropped 6; count of bases not matched to a gene: 9.

At least ten counts were recorded for this clonotype. This chain connects TRBV30 to TRBJ2-5, with a tentative D call TRBD2 (6 bases). Trimming stripped 1 base from V and 2 bases from J, with 14 bases between. Germline values: CDR1 GTSNPN, CDR2 SVGIG (reference sequence). This CDR3 is built from 15 residues. CDR3 sequence reads: CAWSDGLAPQETQYF. The CDR3 DNA is TGTGCCTGGAGTGATGGCCTAGCGCCGCAAGAGACCCAGTACTTC.